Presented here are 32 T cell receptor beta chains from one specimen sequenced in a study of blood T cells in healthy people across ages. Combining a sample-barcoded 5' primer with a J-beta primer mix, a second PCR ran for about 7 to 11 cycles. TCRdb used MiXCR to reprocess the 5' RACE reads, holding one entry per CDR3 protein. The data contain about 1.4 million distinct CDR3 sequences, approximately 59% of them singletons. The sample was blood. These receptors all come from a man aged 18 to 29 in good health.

CDR3 sequence reads: CASSFLVPGLVRYEQYF. DNA of the CDR3: TGTGCCAGCAGCTTTTTAGTCCCGGGACTAGTAAGGTACGAGCAGTACTTC. The chain recombines TRBV5-6 with TRBJ2-7; 8 bases match TRBD2. Germline V gives CDR1 SGHDT, CDR2 YYEEEE. V lost 2 bases, J lost 4 bases, and 14 bases stayed unmatched. The CDR3 sequence is 17 residues long.

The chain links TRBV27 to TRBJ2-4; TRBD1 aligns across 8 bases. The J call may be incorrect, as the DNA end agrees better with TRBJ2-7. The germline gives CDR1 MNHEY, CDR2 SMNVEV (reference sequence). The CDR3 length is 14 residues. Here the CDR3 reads CASRPGQALYEQYF. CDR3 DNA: TGTGCCAGCAGGCCGGGACAGGCTCTTTACGAGCAGTACTTC.

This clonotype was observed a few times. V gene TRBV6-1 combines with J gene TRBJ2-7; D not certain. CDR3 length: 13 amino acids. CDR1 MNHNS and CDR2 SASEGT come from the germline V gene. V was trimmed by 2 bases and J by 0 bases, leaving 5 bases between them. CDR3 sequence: CASSEFNSYEQYF. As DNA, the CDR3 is TGTGCCAGCAGTGAATTTAACTCCTACGAGCAGTACTTC.

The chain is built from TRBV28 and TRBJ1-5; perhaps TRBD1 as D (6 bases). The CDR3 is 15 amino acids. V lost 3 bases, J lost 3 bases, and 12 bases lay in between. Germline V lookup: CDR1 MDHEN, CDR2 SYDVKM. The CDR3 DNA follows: TGTGCCAGCAGTTTGGACAGTATATTCAATCAGCCCCAGCATTTT. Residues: CASSLDSIFNQPQHF.

Here the CDR3 DNA reads TGTGCCATCAGTGACCCCGACCGTGGATCGTACTTC. It encodes CAISDPDRGSYF. This chain joins TRBV10-3 and TRBJ2-7, with D uncertain. Trimming pared 3 bases from V and 12 bases from J, leaving 15 bases between. CDR1 and CDR2 (germline): ENHRY, SYGVKD. CDR3 length: 12 amino acids.

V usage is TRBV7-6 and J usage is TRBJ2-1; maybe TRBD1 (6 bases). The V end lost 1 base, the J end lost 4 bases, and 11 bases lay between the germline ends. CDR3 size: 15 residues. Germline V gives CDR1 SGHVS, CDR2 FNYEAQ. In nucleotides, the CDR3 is TGTGCCAGCAGCTTAGGGGGGCCAGTGTACAATGAGCAGTTCTTC. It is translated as CASSLGGPVYNEQFF.

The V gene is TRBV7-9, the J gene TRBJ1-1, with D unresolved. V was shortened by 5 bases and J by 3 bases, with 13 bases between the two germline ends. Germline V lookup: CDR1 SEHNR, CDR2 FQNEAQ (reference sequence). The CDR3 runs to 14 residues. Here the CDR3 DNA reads TGTGCCAGCAGCCCTAAGGAGTGGGACACTGAAGCTTTCTTT. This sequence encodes CASSPKEWDTEAFF.

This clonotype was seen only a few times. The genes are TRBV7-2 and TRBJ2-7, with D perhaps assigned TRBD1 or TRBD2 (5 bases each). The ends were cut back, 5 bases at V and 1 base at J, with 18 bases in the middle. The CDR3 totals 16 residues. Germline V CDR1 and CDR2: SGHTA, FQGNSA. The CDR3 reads CASSGTWGGLSYEQYF. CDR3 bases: TGTGCCAGCAGCGGGACGTGGGGCGGCTTGTCCTACGAGCAGTACTTC. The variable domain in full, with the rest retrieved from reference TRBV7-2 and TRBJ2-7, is GAGVSQSPSNKVTEKGKDVELRCDPISGHTALYWYRQSLGQGLEFLIYFQGNSAPDKSGLPSDRFSAERTGGSVSTLTIQRTQQEDSAVYLCASSGTWGGLSYEQYFGPGTRLTVT.

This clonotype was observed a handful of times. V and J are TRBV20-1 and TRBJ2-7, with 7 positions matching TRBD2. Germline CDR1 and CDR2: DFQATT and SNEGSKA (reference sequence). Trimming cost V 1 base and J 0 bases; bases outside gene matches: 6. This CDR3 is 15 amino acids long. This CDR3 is CSARGVAGSSYEQYF. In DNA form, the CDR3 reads TGCAGTGCTAGAGGGGTAGCGGGTAGCTCCTACGAGCAGTACTTC.

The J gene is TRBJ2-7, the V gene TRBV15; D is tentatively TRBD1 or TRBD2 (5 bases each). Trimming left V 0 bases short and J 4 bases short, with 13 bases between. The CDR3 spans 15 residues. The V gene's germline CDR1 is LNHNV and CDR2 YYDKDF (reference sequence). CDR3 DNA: TGTGCCACCAGCAGAGATCGGGACCAGTGGTACGAGCAGTACTTC. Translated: CATSRDRDQWYEQYF.

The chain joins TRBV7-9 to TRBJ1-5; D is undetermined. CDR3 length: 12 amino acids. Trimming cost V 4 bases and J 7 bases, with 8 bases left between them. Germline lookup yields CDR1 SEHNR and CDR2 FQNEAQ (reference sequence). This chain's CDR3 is CASSSNSQPQHF. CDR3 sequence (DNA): TGTGCCAGCAGCTCGAACAGCCAGCCCCAGCATTTT.

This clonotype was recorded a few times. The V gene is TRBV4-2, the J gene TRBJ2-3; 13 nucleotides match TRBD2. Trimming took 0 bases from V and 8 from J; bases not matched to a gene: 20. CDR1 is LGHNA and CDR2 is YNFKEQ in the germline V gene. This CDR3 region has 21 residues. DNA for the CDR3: TGTGCCAGCAGCCAAGACAAGCTTCGACTCGCGACTAGCGGGGGGACGGGTACGCAGTATTTT. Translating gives CASSQDKLRLATSGGTGTQYF.

The DNA for the CDR3 is TGCGCCAGCAGCCAACCGCCGGGAGTAAGGGAGCAGTTCTTC. It yields the protein CASSQPPGVREQFF. The J gene is TRBJ2-1, the V gene TRBV4-1; tentatively, D is TRBD2 (6 bases). Trimming pared 2 bases from V and 10 bases from J, leaving 15 bases between. Germline V gene data show CDR1 as MGHRA and CDR2 as YSYEKL. The CDR3 totals 14 residues.

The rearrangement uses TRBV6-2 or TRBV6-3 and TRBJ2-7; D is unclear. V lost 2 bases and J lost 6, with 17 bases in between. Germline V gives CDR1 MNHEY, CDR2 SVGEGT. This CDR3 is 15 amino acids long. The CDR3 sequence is CASSYGQTPLREQYF. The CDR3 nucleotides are TGTGCCAGCAGTTACGGCCAGACCCCCCTTCGCGAGCAGTACTTC.

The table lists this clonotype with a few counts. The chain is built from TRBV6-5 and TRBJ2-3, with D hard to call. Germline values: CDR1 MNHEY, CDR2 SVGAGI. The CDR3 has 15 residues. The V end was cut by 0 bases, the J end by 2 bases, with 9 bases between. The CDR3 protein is CASSYSLGYTDTQYF. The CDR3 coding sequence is TGTGCCAGCAGTTACTCATTGGGGTACACAGATACGCAGTATTTT.

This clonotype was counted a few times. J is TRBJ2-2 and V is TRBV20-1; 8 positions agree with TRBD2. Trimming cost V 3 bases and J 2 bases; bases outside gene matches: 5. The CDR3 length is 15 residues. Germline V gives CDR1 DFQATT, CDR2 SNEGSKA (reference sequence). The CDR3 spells CSASVGLGNTGELFF. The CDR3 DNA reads TGCAGTGCTAGTGTGGGACTAGGAAACACCGGGGAGCTGTTTTTT.

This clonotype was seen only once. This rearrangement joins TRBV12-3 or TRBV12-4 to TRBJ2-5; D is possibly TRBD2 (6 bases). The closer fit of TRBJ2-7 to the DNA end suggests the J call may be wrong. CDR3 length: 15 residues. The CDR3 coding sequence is TGTGCCAGCAGTCAACAAGGGACTCGCTCCTACGAGCAGTACTTC. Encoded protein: CASSQQGTRSYEQYF.

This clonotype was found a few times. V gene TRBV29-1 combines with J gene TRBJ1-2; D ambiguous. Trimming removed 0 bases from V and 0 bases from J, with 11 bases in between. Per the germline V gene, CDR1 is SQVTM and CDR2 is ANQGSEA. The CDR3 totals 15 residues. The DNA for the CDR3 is TGCAGCGTTGAAGATCTGGCGTCCCCTAACTATGGCTACACCTTC. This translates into CSVEDLASPNYGYTF.

The CDR3 reads CSARGQIAGGITDTQYF. CDR3 DNA: TGCAGTGCTAGAGGACAGATAGCGGGGGGAATAACAGATACGCAGTATTTT. The V call is TRBV20-1, the J call TRBJ2-3; 10 bases align to TRBD2. The J segment lost 3 bases and the V segment lost 1 base, leaving 10 bases of the junction unmatched. Germline CDR1 and CDR2: DFQATT and SNEGSKA (reference sequence). The CDR3 has 17 amino acids.

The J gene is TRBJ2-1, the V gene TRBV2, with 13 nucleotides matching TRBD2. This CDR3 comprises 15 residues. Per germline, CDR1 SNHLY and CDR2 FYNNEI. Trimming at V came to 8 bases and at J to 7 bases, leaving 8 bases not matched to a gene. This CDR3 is CASARGLAGSNEQFF. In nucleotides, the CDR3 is TGTGCCAGCGCGCGGGGACTAGCGGGGTCGAATGAGCAGTTCTTC.

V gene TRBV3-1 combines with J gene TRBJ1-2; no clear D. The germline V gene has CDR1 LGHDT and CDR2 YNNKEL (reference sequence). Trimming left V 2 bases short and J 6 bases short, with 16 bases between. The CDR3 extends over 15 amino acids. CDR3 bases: TGTGCCAGCAGCCAAAATTCAAGGGTGGCAGATGGCTACACCTTC. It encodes CASSQNSRVADGYTF.

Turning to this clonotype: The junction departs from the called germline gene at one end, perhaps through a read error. The CDR3: CASSLGGLAGGTDTQYF. The CDR3 nucleotides are TGTGCCAGCAGTTTAGGGGGACTAGCGGGGGGCACAGATACGCAGTATTTC. This chain joins TRBV12-3 or TRBV12-4 and TRBJ2-3, with 15 bases matching TRBD2. The CDR3 is made up of 17 amino acids.

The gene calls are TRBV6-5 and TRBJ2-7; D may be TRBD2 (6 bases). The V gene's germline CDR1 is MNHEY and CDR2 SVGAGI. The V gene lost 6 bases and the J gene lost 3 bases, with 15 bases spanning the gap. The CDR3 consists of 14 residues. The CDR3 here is CASRQGLQIYEQYF. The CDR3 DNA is TGTGCCAGCAGGCAGGGACTTCAGATCTACGAGCAGTACTTC.

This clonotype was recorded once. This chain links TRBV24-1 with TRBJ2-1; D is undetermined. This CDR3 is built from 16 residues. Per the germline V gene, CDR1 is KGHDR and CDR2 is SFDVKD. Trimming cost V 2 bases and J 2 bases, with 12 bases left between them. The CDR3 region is CATSDSSRLAYNEQFF. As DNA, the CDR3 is TGTGCCACCAGTGATTCCTCACGGTTAGCCTACAATGAGCAGTTCTTC.

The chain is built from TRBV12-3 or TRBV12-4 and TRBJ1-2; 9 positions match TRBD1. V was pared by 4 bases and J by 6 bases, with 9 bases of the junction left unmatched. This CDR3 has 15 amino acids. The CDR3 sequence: CASSSAPGQGNGYTF. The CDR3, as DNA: TGTGCCAGCAGTTCAGCCCCGGGACAGGGAAATGGCTACACCTTC.

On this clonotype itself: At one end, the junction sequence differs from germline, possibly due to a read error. CDR3: CAGSHRVPGEQYF. For the CDR3, the DNA is TGTGCCGGCAGCCACCGAGTTCCCGGGGAGCAGTACTTC. This sequence joins TRBV3-1 and TRBJ2-7; D uncertain. CDR3 length: 13 amino acids. The germline CDR1 and CDR2 sequences are LGHDT and YNNKEL (reference sequence).

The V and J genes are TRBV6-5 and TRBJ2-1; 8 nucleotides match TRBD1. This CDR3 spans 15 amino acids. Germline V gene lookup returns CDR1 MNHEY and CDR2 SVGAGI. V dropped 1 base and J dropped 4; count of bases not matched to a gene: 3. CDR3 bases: TGTGCCAGCAGTTACTTGACAGGGGTATACAATGAGCAGTTCTTC. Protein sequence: CASSYLTGVYNEQFF.

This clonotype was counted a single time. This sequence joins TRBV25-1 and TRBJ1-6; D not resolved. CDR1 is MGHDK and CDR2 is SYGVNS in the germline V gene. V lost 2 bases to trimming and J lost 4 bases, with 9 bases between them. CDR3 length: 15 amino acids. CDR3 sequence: CASSETGRYNSPLHF. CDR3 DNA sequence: TGTGCCAGCAGTGAAACCGGGCGGTATAATTCACCCCTCCACTTT.

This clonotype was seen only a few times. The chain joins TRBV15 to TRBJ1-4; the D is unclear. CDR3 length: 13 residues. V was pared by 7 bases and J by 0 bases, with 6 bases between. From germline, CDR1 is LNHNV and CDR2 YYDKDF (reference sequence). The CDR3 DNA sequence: TGTGCCACCAAAAGGCCAACTAATGAAAAACTGTTTTTT. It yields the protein CATKRPTNEKLFF.

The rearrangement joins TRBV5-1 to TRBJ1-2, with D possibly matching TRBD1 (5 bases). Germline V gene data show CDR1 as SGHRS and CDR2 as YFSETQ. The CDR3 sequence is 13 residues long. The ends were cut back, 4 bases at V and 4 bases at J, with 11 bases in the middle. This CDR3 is CASSHIDSYGYTF. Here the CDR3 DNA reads TGCGCCAGCAGCCATATCGACAGCTATGGCTACACCTTC.

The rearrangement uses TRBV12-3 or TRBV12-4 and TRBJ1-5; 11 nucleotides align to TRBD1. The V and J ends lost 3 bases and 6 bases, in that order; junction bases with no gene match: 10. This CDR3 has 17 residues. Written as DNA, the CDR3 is TGTGCCAGCAGTTTTCGGACAGGGGGCCGGTTCATTCAGCCCCAGCATTTT. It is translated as CASSFRTGGRFIQPQHF.

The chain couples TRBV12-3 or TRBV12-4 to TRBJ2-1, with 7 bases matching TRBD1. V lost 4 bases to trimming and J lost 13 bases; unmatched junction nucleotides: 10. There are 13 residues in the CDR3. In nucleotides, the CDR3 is TGTGCCAGCAGTTGGGACAGCCCTCCGGGCCAGTTCTTC. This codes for CASSWDSPPGQFF.